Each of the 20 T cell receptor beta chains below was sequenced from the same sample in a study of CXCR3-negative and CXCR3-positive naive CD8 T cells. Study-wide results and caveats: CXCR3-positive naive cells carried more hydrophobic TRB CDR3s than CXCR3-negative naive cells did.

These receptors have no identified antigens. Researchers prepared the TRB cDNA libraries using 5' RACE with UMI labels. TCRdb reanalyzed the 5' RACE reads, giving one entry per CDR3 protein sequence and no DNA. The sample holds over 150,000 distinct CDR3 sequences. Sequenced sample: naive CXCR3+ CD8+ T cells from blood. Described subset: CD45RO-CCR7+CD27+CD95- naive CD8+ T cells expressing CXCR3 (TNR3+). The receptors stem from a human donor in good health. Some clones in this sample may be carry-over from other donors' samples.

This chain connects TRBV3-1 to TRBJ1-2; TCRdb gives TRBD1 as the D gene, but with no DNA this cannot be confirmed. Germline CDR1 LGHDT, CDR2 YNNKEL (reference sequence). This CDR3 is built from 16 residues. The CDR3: CASSQDFRGANYGYTF.

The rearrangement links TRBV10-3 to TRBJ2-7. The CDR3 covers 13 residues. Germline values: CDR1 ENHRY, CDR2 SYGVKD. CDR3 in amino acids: CAISESKYYEQYF.

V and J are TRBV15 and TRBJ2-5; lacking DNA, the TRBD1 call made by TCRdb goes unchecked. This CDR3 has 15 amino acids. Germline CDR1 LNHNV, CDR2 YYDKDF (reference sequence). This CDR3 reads CATSERRGPYETQYF.

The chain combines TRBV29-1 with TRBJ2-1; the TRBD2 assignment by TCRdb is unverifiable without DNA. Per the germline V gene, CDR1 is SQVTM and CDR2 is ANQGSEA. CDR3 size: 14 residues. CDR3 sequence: CSVAGTSGTNEQFF.

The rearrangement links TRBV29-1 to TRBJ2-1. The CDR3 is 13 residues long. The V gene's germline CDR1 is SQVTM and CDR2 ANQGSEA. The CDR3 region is CSVGASSYNEQFF.

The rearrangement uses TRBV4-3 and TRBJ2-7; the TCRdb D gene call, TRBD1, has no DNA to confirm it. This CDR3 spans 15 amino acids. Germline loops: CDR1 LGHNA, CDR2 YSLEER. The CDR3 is CASSQDRSGVYEQYF.

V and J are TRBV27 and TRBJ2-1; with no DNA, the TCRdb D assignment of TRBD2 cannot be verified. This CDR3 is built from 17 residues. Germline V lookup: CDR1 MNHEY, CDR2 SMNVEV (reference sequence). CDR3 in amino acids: CASSLPHRRLADNEQFF.

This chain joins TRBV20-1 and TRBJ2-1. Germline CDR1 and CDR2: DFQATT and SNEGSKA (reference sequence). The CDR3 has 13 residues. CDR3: CSTRSDSYNEQFF.

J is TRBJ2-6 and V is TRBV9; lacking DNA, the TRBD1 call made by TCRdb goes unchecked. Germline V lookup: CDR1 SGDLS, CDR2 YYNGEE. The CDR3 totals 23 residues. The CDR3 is CASSVWGATGGAVGLSGANVLTF. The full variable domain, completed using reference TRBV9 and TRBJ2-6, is DSGVTQTPKHLITATGQRVTLRCSPRSGDLSVYWYQQSLDQGLQFLIQYYNGEERAKGNILERFSAQQFPDLHSELNLSSLELGDSALYFCASSVWGATGGAVGLSGANVLTFGAGSRLTVL.

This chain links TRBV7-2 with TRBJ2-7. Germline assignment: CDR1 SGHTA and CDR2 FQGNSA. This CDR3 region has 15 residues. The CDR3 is CASSLNSGGPYEQYF.

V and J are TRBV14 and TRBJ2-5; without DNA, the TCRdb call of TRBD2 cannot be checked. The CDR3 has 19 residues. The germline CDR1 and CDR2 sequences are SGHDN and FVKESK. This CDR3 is CASSQEGVGLAGAQETQYF.

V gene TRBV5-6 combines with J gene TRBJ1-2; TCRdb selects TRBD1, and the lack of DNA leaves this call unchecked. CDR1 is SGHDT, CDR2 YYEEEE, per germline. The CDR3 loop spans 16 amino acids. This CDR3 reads CASSSETGPHGYGYTF.

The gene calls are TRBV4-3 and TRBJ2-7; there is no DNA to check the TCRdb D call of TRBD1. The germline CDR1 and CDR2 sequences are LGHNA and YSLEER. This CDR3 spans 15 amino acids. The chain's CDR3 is CASSQGTGLNYEQYF.

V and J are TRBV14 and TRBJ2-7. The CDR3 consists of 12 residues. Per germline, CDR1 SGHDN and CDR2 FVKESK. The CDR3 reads CASSHQNYEQYF.

CDR3 protein: CASSIDILQPQHF. This sequence joins TRBV19 and TRBJ1-5. Germline V gene sequence: CDR1 LNHDA, CDR2 SQIVND (reference sequence). The CDR3 has 13 residues.

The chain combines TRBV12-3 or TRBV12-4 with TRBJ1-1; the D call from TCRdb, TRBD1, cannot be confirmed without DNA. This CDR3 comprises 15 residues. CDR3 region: CASSFVDRGRTEAFF.

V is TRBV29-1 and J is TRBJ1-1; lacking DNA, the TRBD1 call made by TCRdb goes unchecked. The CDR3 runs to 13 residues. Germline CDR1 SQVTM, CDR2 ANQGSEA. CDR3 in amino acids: CSVEGGVNTEAFF.

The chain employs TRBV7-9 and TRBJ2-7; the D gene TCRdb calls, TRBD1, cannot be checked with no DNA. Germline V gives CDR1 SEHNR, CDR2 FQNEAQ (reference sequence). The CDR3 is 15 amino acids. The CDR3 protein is CASTNDRGREEEQYF.

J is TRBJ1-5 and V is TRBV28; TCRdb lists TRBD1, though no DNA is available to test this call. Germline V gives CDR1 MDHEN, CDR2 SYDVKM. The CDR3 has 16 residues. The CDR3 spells CASSPPQEYSNQPQHF.

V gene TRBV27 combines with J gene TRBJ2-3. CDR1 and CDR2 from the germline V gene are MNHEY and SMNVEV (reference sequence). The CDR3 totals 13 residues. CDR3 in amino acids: CATTGVSTDTQYF.